Below are 6 T cell receptor beta chains sequenced from a single sample in a study of Tregs in tolerant kidney transplant recipients. TCRdb keeps only in-frame clones here, not all; method: immunoSEQ multiplex PCR. Reported are 50,000 or so clones; the ten largest clones contain under 0.9%. Source: CD4+ T cells from blood, taken before the transplant. The receptors were gathered from a human donor who received a combined kidney and bone marrow transplant.

Concerning this clone: The CDR3 end falls 3 residues outside the read, so it is completed with the germline J gene. The rearrangement joins TRBV5-6 to TRBJ1-2; D is unclear. V gave up 7 bases and J gave up 4 bases, with 17 bases separating them. The CDR3 consists of 14 residues. From germline, CDR1 is SGHDT and CDR2 YYEEEE. The CDR3 is CASAVGSASYGYTF. The CDR3 bases that were read are TGTGCCAGCGCCGTGGGTTCCGCTAGCTATGGC.

Concerning this clone: The read finishes 3 residues shy of the CDR3 end, and the germline J gene is used to complete it. V and J are TRBV7-8 and TRBJ1-2, with 9 nucleotides matching TRBD1. The germline V gene has CDR1 SGHVS and CDR2 FQNEAQ. The CDR3 totals 15 residues. Losses at the gene ends were 1 base for V and 4 bases for J; bases not matched to a gene: 4. Incomplete CDR3 DNA: TGTGCCAGCAGCTTAGAGGGGACAGGGACCTATGGC. Translated, it gives CASSLEGTGTYG. The full-length CDR3 reads as CASSLEGTGTYGYTF.

Points on this clone: The CDR3 end is not reached by the read, which stops 3 residues before it; the germline J gene fills it in. The gene calls are TRBV5-6 and TRBJ2-4; perhaps TRBD2 as D (6 bases). The CDR3 consists of 15 residues. V shed 3 bases and J shed 1 base, with 11 bases lying between them. Germline assignment: CDR1 SGHDT and CDR2 YYEEEE. The part of the CDR3 DNA that was read is TGTGCCAGCAGCTCGGGGGTCTTCGCCAAAAACATT. Protein product: CASSSGVFAKNI. The complete CDR3 reads CASSSGVFAKNIQYF.

A note on this clone: The DNA ends 3 residues before the CDR3 does, and the rest of the CDR3 is filled in from the germline J gene. The chain has TRBV30 and TRBJ1-1; D gene ambiguous. The germline V gene has CDR1 GTSNPN and CDR2 SVGIG (reference sequence). The CDR3 contains 13 residues. Trimming stripped 0 bases from V and 1 base from J, with 6 bases between. CDR3 protein: CAWSVEANTEAFF. The part of the CDR3 DNA that was read is TGTGCCTGGAGTGTCGAAGCGAACACTGAA.

Note on this clone: The DNA ends 3 residues before the CDR3 does, and the rest of the CDR3 is filled in from the germline J gene. V gene TRBV10-3 combines with J gene TRBJ1-5; D is perhaps TRBD1 (6 bases). With 7 bases removed from V and 5 bases from J, the gap between germline ends came to 12 bases. This CDR3 contains 13 residues. Germline V gives CDR1 ENHRY, CDR2 SYGVKD. The CDR3 loop reads CAITTGLDQPQHF. Partial CDR3 DNA: TGTGCCATCACCACAGGGTTGGATCAGCCC.

On this clone: The sequenced fragment ends 3 residues before the CDR3 boundary, so the rest is inferred from the germline J gene. The rearrangement links TRBV20-1 to TRBJ2-2; D gene unclear. Germline V CDR1 and CDR2: DFQATT, SNEGSKA (reference sequence). There are 13 residues in the CDR3. Deletions cut 3 bases from V and 4 bases from J, with 9 bases between. The CDR3 spells CSASAGSTGELFF. Partial CDR3 DNA: TGCAGTGCTAGTGCAGGAAGCACCGGGGAG.